This entry lists 12 T cell receptor beta chains sequenced from one sample in a study of cytomegalovirus exposure and HLA in healthy donors. PCR primers comprised 60 Vbeta and 13 Jbeta primers. Measured with immunoSEQ multiplex PCR; TCRdb has only the in-frame clones, and not every one. The top ten hold 7.8% of the sample, which has roughly 110,000 clones, about 80% seen once. Material for sequencing was PBMCs. These receptors were taken from a man aged 25-40 years in good health and CMV-seronegative.

The rearrangement joins TRBV5-6 to TRBJ2-5, with D tentatively TRBD1 (6 bases). CDR1 SGHDT and CDR2 YYEEEE come from the germline V gene. V lost 4 bases and J 1 base, leaving 11 bases between the germline ends. This CDR3 contains 14 residues. CDR3 sequence reads: CASSTTGPQETQYF. Here the CDR3 DNA reads TGTGCCAGCAGCACCACAGGGCCCCAAGAGACCCAGTACTTC.

This clone was observed a single time. J is TRBJ2-7 and V is TRBV7-8; 9 nucleotides align to TRBD1. V was pared by 0 bases and J by 2 bases, with 8 bases of the junction left unmatched. Germline V lookup: CDR1 SGHVS, CDR2 FQNEAQ. CDR3 length: 17 residues. The CDR3, as DNA: TGTGCCAGCAGCTTAGCAACCGGGACAGGGACTCCCTACGAGCAGTACTTC. Protein: CASSLATGTGTPYEQYF.

The chain is built from TRBV12-5 and TRBJ2-1, with a possible D match to TRBD2 (5 bases). V was pared by 5 bases and J by 3 bases, with 11 bases between. The CDR3 is 14 amino acids. CDR1 and CDR2 (germline): LGHNT, FRNRAP. Here the CDR3 reads CASGPGLGYNEQFF. CDR3 sequence (DNA): TGTGCTAGTGGTCCAGGACTGGGCTACAATGAGCAGTTCTTC.

CDR3: CASSRGGREEKLFF. The DNA for the CDR3 is TGCGCCAGCAGCCGGGGGGGGCGCGAAGAAAAACTGTTTTTT. The chain employs TRBV5-1 and TRBJ1-4; D is perhaps TRBD1 (6 bases). CDR3 length equals 14 residues. V lost 4 bases to trimming and J lost 8 bases, with 15 bases between them. Looked up from germline, CDR1 is SGHRS and CDR2 is YFSETQ.

This clone was seen just once. The rearrangement uses TRBV10-2 and TRBJ2-4, with TRBD2 as a possible D gene (7 bases). This CDR3 is 13 amino acids long. The ends were cut back, 5 bases at V and 5 bases at J, with 10 bases in the middle. CDR1 and CDR2 from the germline V gene are WSHSY and SAAADI. The CDR3 nucleotides read TGCGCCAGCAGTAGGGGGGGCGAAAACATTCAGTACTTC. Its protein is CASSRGGENIQYF.

The V and J genes are TRBV14 and TRBJ1-6, with unresolved D. Trimming left V 2 bases short and J 10 bases short, with 15 bases between. Germline V lookup: CDR1 SGHDN, CDR2 FVKESK. This CDR3 has 15 residues. The CDR3 DNA sequence: TGTGCCAGCAGCCAACTGGCGGACGGCGGGTCACCCCTCCACTTT. Its protein is CASSQLADGGSPLHF.

This clone was counted a few times. The sample contains more than one DNA sequence encoding this CDR3. V usage is TRBV30 and J usage is TRBJ1-1, with 7 bases lining up with TRBD1. Looked up from germline, CDR1 is GTSNPN and CDR2 is SVGIG (reference sequence). Unmatched junction bases numbered 5, after V lost 5 bases and J lost 2 bases. The CDR3 sequence is 13 residues long. CDR3 amino acids: CAWETGTNTEAFF. CDR3 coding DNA: TGTGCCTGGGAGACAGGGACCAACACTGAAGCTTTCTTT.

The chain recombines TRBV27 with TRBJ2-5, with D perhaps TRBD1 (5 bases). The J call may be in error: the DNA end matches TRBJ2-7 better. The CDR3 runs 17 residues. Germline values: CDR1 MNHEY, CDR2 SMNVEV (reference sequence). Here the CDR3 reads CASSLSASRTRSYEQYF. The CDR3 DNA is TGTGCCAGCAGTTTATCGGCCTCCCGGACAAGATCTTACGAGCAGTACTTC.

V gene TRBV28 combines with J gene TRBJ1-4; 8 bases fit TRBD1. Germline V lookup: CDR1 MDHEN, CDR2 SYDVKM. CDR3 length equals 15 residues. V lost 6 bases to trimming and J lost 5 bases; unmatched junction nucleotides: 8. Written as DNA, the CDR3 is TGTGCCAGCAGGACAGGACAGGGATGGAATGAAAAACTGTTTTTT. The encoded protein is CASRTGQGWNEKLFF.

This chain uses TRBV28 with TRBJ2-7; the match to TRBD1 covers 12 bases. The germline CDR1 and CDR2 sequences are MDHEN and SYDVKM. CDR3 length: 15 residues. The trim removed 7 bases at V and 5 bases at J, leaving 9 bases unmatched. In nucleotides, the CDR3 is TGTGCCAGCAACCCCCCGGGACAGGGGGCCAACGAGCAGTACTTC. This translates into CASNPPGQGANEQYF.

This chain links TRBV9 with TRBJ1-6; the D is unclear. Germline assignment: CDR1 SGDLS and CDR2 YYNGEE. V was trimmed by 0 bases and J by 4 bases, leaving 5 bases between them. This CDR3 spans 14 amino acids. The CDR3 DNA follows: TGTGCCAGCAGCGTAGAACAGTATAATTCACCCCTCCACTTT. It specifies CASSVEQYNSPLHF.

This clone was observed once. This chain connects TRBV6-1 to TRBJ2-2; D remains ambiguous. The germline V gene encodes CDR1 MNHNS and CDR2 SASEGT. Trimming left V 3 bases short and J 1 base short, with 6 bases between. The CDR3 contains 14 residues. The DNA of the CDR3 is TGTGCCAGCAGTGAGCACAAGAACACCGGGGAGCTGTTTTTT. Residues: CASSEHKNTGELFF.